This T cell receptor (beta chain) was sequenced during a study of blood T cell repertoires in COVID-19. This study enrolled people aged about 18 to 100 from around 25 US geographic areas. Cohorts were determined from participant-reported clinical history. Germline-derived CDR1 and CDR2 are MNHEY and SMNVEV (reference sequence). The CDR3 length is 14 residues. V gave up 2 bases and J gave up 8 bases, with 12 bases separating them. Clones were sequenced by immunoSEQ multiplex PCR, and TCRdb holds only the in-frame ones, with some missing. The sample includes about 150,000 clones, around 80% seen only once; the top ten take about 7.7%.

This receptor was taken from a man in his fifties or sixties who had recovered from COVID-19. What was sequenced was PBMCs or T cells enriched from blood (not recorded which). V usage is TRBV27 and J usage is TRBJ1-4; no reliable D call. CDR3 sequence (DNA): TGTGCCAGCAGTTTAGTAGCGGGCCGGGAAAAACTGTTTTTT. Translated: CASSLVAGREKLFF.